The rows below give T cell receptor beta chains drawn from one sample of a study of shared clonotypes between healthy human individuals. TCRdb's copy holds only in-frame clones and misses some; the assay was immunoSEQ multiplex PCR. This sample carries about 2 million clones, just under 95% of them seen once, and the ten largest clones take 0.9% to 1.3%. The material sequenced was naive CD8+ T cells sorted from blood. Receptor source: a man between 18 and 35 years old in good health. Each CDR3 is given with its conserved first and last residue. A D gene is named only where the DNA matches it firmly. Clone size is stated in some rows and not others, as once, few, many or a class when expanded.

DNA: TGTGCCAGCAGCCAATCAGGGTTCTACGAGCAGTACTTC
CDR3: CASSQSGFYEQYF
V: TRBV13
J: TRBJ2-7
size: NA
D: NA

DNA: TGTGCCAGTACCCCGACAGGCGGGGAGACCCAGTACTTC
CDR3: CASTPTGGETQYF
V: TRBV19
J: TRBJ2-5
size: NA
D: NA

DNA: TGTGCCAGCAGCGCACCGGGACAGGGGGCGCGGACCATATATTTT
CDR3: CASSAPGQGARTIYF
V: TRBV9
J: TRBJ1-3
size: NA
D: TRBD1

DNA: TGTGCCAGCAGCTTGGGGCTAGCGGGCTCCCTCGAGCAGTACTTC
CDR3: CASSLGLAGSLEQYF
V: TRBV5-6
J: TRBJ2-7
size: NA
D: TRBD2

DNA: TGTGCCAGCAGCCCGCAAGACAGAGAAAGGGAGCAGTTCTTC
CDR3: CASSPQDREREQFF
V: TRBV7-8
J: TRBJ2-1
size: NA
D: NA

DNA: TGTGCCAGCAGCTATGGGGTGGGATGGGCAGATACGCAGTATTTT
CDR3: CASSYGVGWADTQYF
V: TRBV5-4
J: TRBJ2-3
size: once
D: NA

DNA: TGCGCCAGCAGCTTTTTGGGGGATGAGCAGTTCTTC
CDR3: CASSFLGDEQFF
V: TRBV5-1
J: TRBJ2-1
size: NA
D: NA

DNA: TGCGCCAGCAGCCCTTCCGCAGGGACTAACTATGGCTACACCTTC
CDR3: CASSPSAGTNYGYTF
V: TRBV10-1
J: TRBJ1-2
size: NA
D: NA

DNA: TGCGCCAGCAGTCCTTTATACAGGGACCCGTCCCACGAGCAGTACTTC
CDR3: CASSPLYRDPSHEQYF
V: TRBV23-1
J: TRBJ2-7
size: NA
D: NA

DNA: TGTGCCAGCAGAGACTATTACAATGAGCAGTTCTTC
CDR3: CASRDYYNEQFF
V: TRBV27
J: TRBJ2-1
size: NA
D: NA

DNA: TGTGCCAGCAGCTTAGCGAGCACAGGGGGTTATGAAAAACTGTTTTTT
CDR3: CASSLASTGGYEKLFF
V: TRBV7-9
J: TRBJ1-4
size: NA
D: TRBD1

DNA: TGCGCCAGCAGCTTGGAGTCTTCCTTCCACCTTGAGCAGTTCTTC
CDR3: CASSLESSFHLEQFF
V: TRBV5-1
J: TRBJ2-1
size: NA
D: NA

DNA: TGTGCCAGTAGTATGGGACAGGGGGACCAAGAGACCCAGTACTTC
CDR3: CASSMGQGDQETQYF
V: TRBV19
J: TRBJ2-5
size: NA
D: TRBD1

DNA: TGTGCCAGCAGCTTGCGGGGATCCTACGAGCAGTACTTC
CDR3: CASSLRGSYEQYF
V: TRBV11-2
J: TRBJ2-7
size: few
D: NA

DNA: TGTGCCAGCAGTTACTCGGGGGTCCAAGAGACCCAGTACTTC
CDR3: CASSYSGVQETQYF
V: TRBV6-5
J: TRBJ2-5
size: NA
D: NA

DNA: TGTGCCAGCAGCTTTCCGGGGGAGAATCAGCCCCAGCATTTT
CDR3: CASSFPGENQPQHF
V: TRBV7-9
J: TRBJ1-5
size: NA
D: NA

DNA: TGTGCCATCAGTGAGTCTCGAAGGGATGGCTACACCTTC
CDR3: CAISESRRDGYTF
V: TRBV10-3
J: TRBJ1-2
size: NA
D: NA

DNA: TGTGCCAGCAGTTTCGCCAGAGCAAACACTGAAGCTTTCTTT
CDR3: CASSFARANTEAFF
V: TRBV27
J: TRBJ1-1
size: NA
D: NA

DNA: TGTGCCAGCAGTACAGATCTCTATGGCTACACCTTC
CDR3: CASSTDLYGYTF
V: TRBV6-5
J: TRBJ1-2
size: NA
D: NA

DNA: TGTGCCAGCAGTCCTTGGACCGTCGGCTATGGCTACACCTTC
CDR3: CASSPWTVGYGYTF
V: TRBV5-4
J: TRBJ1-2
size: NA
D: NA

DNA: TGTGCCAGCAGCTTAGCCGGTATTTCCTACGAGCAGTACTTC
CDR3: CASSLAGISYEQYF
V: TRBV7-2
J: TRBJ2-7
size: NA
D: NA

DNA: TGTGCCAGCAGTGAATGGGGTAACACTGAAGCTTTCTTT
CDR3: CASSEWGNTEAFF
V: TRBV25-1
J: TRBJ1-1
size: NA
D: NA

DNA: TGCGCCAGCGAGAAACCGGGACAGGGAGGGGAGACCCAGTACTTC
CDR3: CASEKPGQGGETQYF
V: TRBV10-1
J: TRBJ2-5
size: NA
D: TRBD1

DNA: TGCGCCAGCAGTGAGTGGCAGGGGGGAGCTATAACCTACGAGCAGTACTTC
CDR3: CASSEWQGGAITYEQYF
V: TRBV10-2
J: TRBJ2-7
size: NA
D: NA

DNA: TGTGCCAGCTCACCGGTGGGGACTAGCGGTCCCTACGAGCAGTACTTC
CDR3: CASSPVGTSGPYEQYF
V: TRBV18
J: TRBJ2-7
size: once
D: TRBD2

DNA: TGCGCCGGCAGCTTAAAATCCGGGACTAGTATCCACGAGCAGTACTTC
CDR3: CAGSLKSGTSIHEQYF
V: TRBV5-1
J: TRBJ2-7
size: NA
D: TRBD2

DNA: TGTGCCAGTAGTATGGGATCAAACTATGGCTACACCTTC
CDR3: CASSMGSNYGYTF
V: TRBV19
J: TRBJ1-2
size: NA
D: NA

DNA: TGTGCCAGCAGCCCGGGGGACCCCGGGCTTGAAGCTTTCTTT
CDR3: CASSPGDPGLEAFF
V: TRBV5-4
J: TRBJ1-1
size: NA
D: NA

DNA: TGTGCCAGCAGTCCCGACAGCTTTGTCTCCTACGAGCAGTACTTC
CDR3: CASSPDSFVSYEQYF
V: TRBV28
J: TRBJ2-7
size: NA
D: NA

DNA: TGCGCCAGCAGCCAGGGACAGGGTGGGTCCTACGAGCAGTACTTC
CDR3: CASSQGQGGSYEQYF
V: TRBV4-3
J: TRBJ2-7
size: NA
D: TRBD1

DNA: TGTGCTAGCAGCTTAGGGGACGGGCTCTCCTACGAGCAGTACTTC
CDR3: CASSLGDGLSYEQYF
V: TRBV7-7
J: TRBJ2-7
size: NA
D: NA

DNA: TGTGCCAGCAGCCTCCACCCGGATTACGAGCAGTACTTC
CDR3: CASSLHPDYEQYF
V: TRBV9
J: TRBJ2-7
size: NA
D: NA

DNA: TGTGCCAGCAGTTTATCGCCCGGGGTAGGGTTCCGCACAGATACGCAGTATTTT
CDR3: CASSLSPGVGFRTDTQYF
V: TRBV27
J: TRBJ2-3
size: NA
D: NA

DNA: TGTGCCAGCAGTTTATCTGCCGGGACAGGGACCTACGAGCAGTACTTC
CDR3: CASSLSAGTGTYEQYF
V: TRBV27
J: TRBJ2-7
size: NA
D: TRBD1

DNA: TGTGCCAGCAGCTTAGGACTAGCGGCCCACAATGAGCAGTTCTTC
CDR3: CASSLGLAAHNEQFF
V: TRBV7-9
J: TRBJ2-1
size: NA
D: TRBD2

DNA: TGCAGCGTTGTACAGGGGGTAACCGGGGAGCTGTTTTTT
CDR3: CSVVQGVTGELFF
V: TRBV29-1
J: TRBJ2-2
size: NA
D: TRBD1

DNA: TGTGCCAGCAGTCCGTCTGACAGACACTCTGGGGCCAACGTCCTGACTTTC
CDR3: CASSPSDRHSGANVLTF
V: TRBV27
J: TRBJ2-6
size: NA
D: NA

DNA: TGTGCCATCAGTGGAGGGAGAGATGAAAAACTGTTTTTT
CDR3: CAISGGRDEKLFF
V: TRBV10-3
J: TRBJ1-4
size: NA
D: NA

DNA: TGTGCCAGCAGCGTACTCTCAAGGGGCAGCAACTCCTACAATGAGCAGTTCTTC
CDR3: CASSVLSRGSNSYNEQFF
V: TRBV9
J: TRBJ2-1
size: NA
D: NA

DNA: TGTGCCAGCAGCTTAGCGAACCAATATTACACCTTC
CDR3: CASSLANQYYTF
V: TRBV7-9
J: TRBJ1-2
size: NA
D: NA

DNA: TGCAGCGTTGAGTATCTTGCTAGCTCCTACAATGAGCAGTTCTTC
CDR3: CSVEYLASSYNEQFF
V: TRBV29-1
J: TRBJ2-1
size: NA
D: NA

DNA: TGTGCCAGCAGTTACTCTTCAGGGAATTGGTACGAGCAGTACTTC
CDR3: CASSYSSGNWYEQYF
V: TRBV6-6
J: TRBJ2-7
size: few
D: NA

DNA: TGTGCCAGTAGTTCAGGACTCTACTACGAGCAGTACTTC
CDR3: CASSSGLYYEQYF
V: TRBV19
J: TRBJ2-7
size: NA
D: NA

DNA: TGTGCCAGCAGTTTAGGACTAGCGGGAGGCTACGAGCAGTACTTC
CDR3: CASSLGLAGGYEQYF
V: TRBV28
J: TRBJ2-7
size: NA
D: TRBD2

DNA: TGTGCCAGCAGCGTAGCTGGGCTCAATGAGCAGTTCTTC
CDR3: CASSVAGLNEQFF
V: TRBV9
J: TRBJ2-1
size: NA
D: NA

DNA: TGCGCCAGCAGCCAAGAGGGGGGCTGGGAGCTGTTTTTT
CDR3: CASSQEGGWELFF
V: TRBV4-1
J: TRBJ2-2
size: NA
D: NA

DNA: TGTGCCAGCAGTTACCGTGCTGGCTACGAGCAGTACTTC
CDR3: CASSYRAGYEQYF
V: TRBV6-5
J: TRBJ2-7
size: NA
D: NA

DNA: TGCGCCAGCAGCCAAGAACCGAGGGGGACAGCGCTTTATGGCTACACCTTC
CDR3: CASSQEPRGTALYGYTF
V: TRBV4-1
J: TRBJ1-2
size: NA
D: TRBD1

DNA: TGTGCCAGCAGCACCGACGAGGACTCCGCAGATACGCAGTATTTT
CDR3: CASSTDEDSADTQYF
V: TRBV5-6
J: TRBJ2-3
size: NA
D: NA

DNA: TGTGCCAGCAGCTATGACAGGGACAATTCACCCCTCCACTTT
CDR3: CASSYDRDNSPLHF
V: TRBV11-2
J: TRBJ1-6
size: NA
D: TRBD1